The 18 T cell receptor beta chains below come from one sample, sequenced in a study of T cell responses to AZD1222 COVID-19 vaccine. Here immunoSEQ multiplex PCR was the method, and the copy in TCRdb shows in-frame clones only, minus some. The sample lists 80,000 or so clones, around nine tenths occurring once. Sequences were derived from peripheral blood, sampled on day 0 of MenACWY control vaccination. These receptor sequences come from an adult in good health.

This clone showed up just once. The chain joins TRBV6-5 to TRBJ1-1; D might be TRBD1 (6 bases). This CDR3 spans 13 amino acids. CDR1 and CDR2 from the germline V gene are MNHEY and SVGAGI. The V end was cut by 6 bases, the J end by 4 bases, with 12 bases between. The CDR3 protein is CASRNRDITEAFF. The DNA for the CDR3 is TGTGCCAGCAGAAACAGGGATATCACTGAAGCTTTCTTT.

The V and J genes are TRBV6-4 and TRBJ2-5; possibly TRBD1 for D (7 bases). This CDR3 contains 15 residues. From germline, CDR1 is MRHNA and CDR2 SNTAGT. V dropped 6 bases and J dropped 4 bases, with 18 bases sitting between them. Here the CDR3 reads CASSQQGGIGETQYF. The CDR3 DNA reads as TGTGCCAGCAGCCAGCAGGGGGGCATAGGAGAGACCCAGTACTTC.

The rearrangement uses TRBV28 and TRBJ2-2, with D perhaps TRBD1 (5 bases). Looked up from germline, CDR1 is MDHEN and CDR2 is SYDVKM. The CDR3 totals 12 residues. The V end was cut by 6 bases, the J end by 6 bases, with 8 bases between. CDR3 residues: CASRSGSGELFF. CDR3 nucleotides: TGTGCCAGCAGATCAGGGTCCGGGGAGCTGTTTTTT.

The chain carries TRBV2 and TRBJ1-5; D not certain. Per the germline V gene, CDR1 is SNHLY and CDR2 is FYNNEI. Deletions cut 1 base from V and 1 base from J, with 8 bases between. The CDR3 has 15 residues. The CDR3 reads CASSEETRSNQPQHF. Here the CDR3 DNA reads TGTGCCAGCAGTGAAGAAACGAGAAGCAATCAGCCCCAGCATTTT.

The J gene is TRBJ2-2, the V gene TRBV25-1; no clear D gene. Germline CDR1 and CDR2: MGHDK and SYGVNS. With 2 bases removed from V and 6 bases from J, the gap between germline ends came to 4 bases. The CDR3 loop spans 12 amino acids. Written as DNA, the CDR3 is TGTGCCAGCAGTGAAGGTTCCGGGGAGCTGTTTTTT. This translates into CASSEGSGELFF.

The CDR3 loop is CASSQDASGRGEQYF. CDR3 nucleotide sequence: TGCGCCAGCAGCCAAGATGCTAGCGGGAGGGGCGAGCAGTACTTC. The V gene is TRBV4-1, the J gene TRBJ2-7; 12 nucleotides line up with TRBD2. V shed 0 bases and J 6 bases; nucleotides not matched to a gene: 3. This CDR3 spans 15 amino acids. CDR1 and CDR2 from the germline V gene are MGHRA and YSYEKL.

The J gene is TRBJ1-2, the V gene TRBV7-8; D is possibly TRBD1 (6 bases). V was shortened by 2 bases and J by 4 bases, with 14 bases between the two germline ends. This CDR3 spans 15 amino acids. CDR1 and CDR2 from the germline V gene are SGHVS and FQNEAQ. The CDR3 DNA follows: TGTGCCAGCAGCTTAAACAGGGCAAGCCCCTATGGCTACACCTTC. Protein product: CASSLNRASPYGYTF.

This clone was seen only once. This chain uses TRBV5-5 with TRBJ1-2, with D possibly matching TRBD1 (5 bases). The CDR3 consists of 16 residues. The germline V gene has CDR1 SGHKS and CDR2 YYEKEE (reference sequence). Deletions cut 4 bases from V and 2 bases from J, with 18 bases between. In DNA form, the CDR3 reads TGTGCCAGCAGCCCCCACTTACTAGGGGTAAACTATGGCTACACCTTC. Its protein product is CASSPHLLGVNYGYTF.

The gene calls are TRBV5-6 and TRBJ1-2; maybe TRBD1 (5 bases). There are 16 residues in the CDR3. CDR1 and CDR2 (germline): SGHDT, YYEEEE. Trimming took off 8 bases at V and 0 bases at J, with 20 bases between the two ends. CDR3 nucleotides: TGTGCCAGTGAAGAAACCGGGACGGCGACTAACTATGGCTACACCTTC. Amino acids: CASEETGTATNYGYTF. The whole variable domain, remainder taken from reference TRBV5-6 and TRBJ1-2, is DAGVTQSPTHLIKTRGQQVTLRCSPKSGHDTVSWYQQALGQGPQFIFQYYEEEERQRGNFPDRFSGHQFPNYSSELNVNALLLGDSALYLCASEETGTATNYGYTFGSGTRLTVV.

The chain couples TRBV19 to TRBJ1-3; D is possibly TRBD1 (6 bases). The CDR3 length is 14 residues. CDR1 and CDR2 from the germline V gene are LNHDA and SQIVND (reference sequence). Trimming took 6 bases from V and 8 from J, leaving 17 bases between them. The CDR3 DNA is TGTGCCAGTAGGACATGGACAGTCCGGGACACCATATATTTT. It specifies CASRTWTVRDTIYF.

The V and J genes are TRBV19 and TRBJ1-5, with a possible D match to TRBD1 (5 bases). Germline V gives CDR1 LNHDA, CDR2 SQIVND (reference sequence). Trimming pared 5 bases from V and 6 bases from J, leaving 17 bases between. The CDR3 runs to 15 residues. The CDR3: CASSLRDRRGQPQHF. In DNA, the CDR3 is TGTGCCAGTAGTCTTCGGGATCGGAGGGGTCAGCCCCAGCATTTT.

The chain links TRBV6-1 to TRBJ1-5; the D gene is possibly TRBD1 (6 bases). Trimming shortened V by 3 bases and J by 5 bases, and 11 bases separated the two germline ends. The CDR3 spans 14 residues. Germline V CDR1 and CDR2: MNHNS, SASEGT. In DNA, the CDR3 is TGTGCCAGCAGTGAGACACAGGGACATCAGCCCCAGCATTTT. Protein sequence: CASSETQGHQPQHF.

The chain couples TRBV4-1 to TRBJ1-1; D possibly corresponds to TRBD1 (6 bases). There are 15 residues in the CDR3. The V gene's germline CDR1 is MGHRA and CDR2 YSYEKL. V lost 1 base and J lost 1, with 10 bases in between. The CDR3 is CASSQVMGQNTEAFF. The CDR3, as DNA: TGCGCCAGCAGCCAAGTAATGGGACAGAACACTGAAGCTTTCTTT.

The gene calls are TRBV24-1 and TRBJ2-5, with D possibly TRBD2 on 6 matching bases. Germline CDR1 and CDR2: KGHDR and SFDVKD. Trimming took off 5 bases at V and 3 bases at J, with 21 bases between the two ends. The CDR3 is made up of 17 amino acids. The CDR3 loop is CATSGSPGRPGEETQYF. DNA of the CDR3: TGTGCCACCAGTGGGTCACCGGGACGGCCGGGGGAAGAGACCCAGTACTTC.

V gene TRBV28 combines with J gene TRBJ1-1, with D uncertain. This CDR3 has 13 amino acids. The ends were cut back, 5 bases at V and 8 bases at J, with 15 bases in the middle. The germline V gene has CDR1 MDHEN and CDR2 SYDVKM. CDR3 amino acids: CASSRTQRTEAFF. As DNA, the CDR3 is TGTGCCAGCAGTCGAACCCAACGGACGGAAGCTTTCTTT. Full variable domain (rest looked up from reference TRBV28 and TRBJ1-1): DVKVTQSSRYLVKRTGEKVFLECVQDMDHENMFWYRQDPGLGLRLIYFSYDVKMKEKGDIPEGYSVSREKKERFSLILESASTNQTSMYLCASSRTQRTEAFFGQGTRLTVV.

The chain links TRBV7-9 to TRBJ2-3, with D unclear. V was cut by 0 bases and J by 2 bases, with 6 bases left in between. The CDR3 runs to 14 residues. Germline assignment: CDR1 SEHNR and CDR2 FQNEAQ (reference sequence). In nucleotides, the CDR3 is TGTGCCAGCAGCTTAGCCCAGGCCACAGATACGCAGTATTTT. Translated: CASSLAQATDTQYF.

V is TRBV12-3 or TRBV12-4 and J is TRBJ1-1; D gene unclear. This CDR3 is built from 12 residues. V lost 10 bases to trimming and J lost 2 bases, with 11 bases between them. CDR3 nucleotide sequence: TGTGCCACCGGAAATTACAACACTGAAGCTTTCTTT. Its translation is CATGNYNTEAFF.

This chain uses TRBV4-3 with TRBJ1-6, with D unresolved. Deletions cut 2 bases from V and 7 bases from J, with 12 bases between. The CDR3 runs to 15 residues. Germline V lookup: CDR1 LGHNA, CDR2 YSLEER. CDR3 sequence reads: CASSQLLTGNSPLHF. CDR3 bases: TGCGCCAGCAGCCAACTTTTAACCGGGAATTCACCCCTCCACTTT.